The clone carrying this TCR beta chain showed up just a few times. The antigen is not known. Universal primer sites and UMIs were introduced during 5'RACE template-switching synthesis of TCR cDNA. Via MiXCR, TCRdb re-called the 5' RACE reads, giving one row per CDR3 protein. The sample holds 450,000 to 650,000 distinct CDR3 sequences; just over 20% are singletons and the top ten take approximately 16%. This sample was included in a study of T cells after yellow fever vaccination. At the level of the study: SMART-Seq v4 Ultra Low Input served to prepare low-cell-number fractions. Study outcomes and limitations: One caveat is that FACS-sorted repertoires could contain abundant clonotypes contaminating from the bulk population.

Here the sequenced sample was PBMCs, taken roughly 23 days after the first yellow fever vaccination. The sequence derives from a man younger than 35 who received the YFV17D yellow fever vaccine.

This CDR3 is CASSLVGLSNNEQFF. The CDR3 DNA follows: TGTGCCAGCAGCTTAGTCGGGCTAAGCAACAATGAGCAGTTCTTC. The gene calls are TRBV7-2 and TRBJ2-1; D is undetermined. CDR3 length: 15 residues. V shed 1 base and J shed 5 bases, with 12 bases lying between them. Germline-derived CDR1 and CDR2 are SGHTA and FQGNSA.